Reported below is one T cell receptor beta chain. Its specificity is unknown. These data are taken from a study of T cell clones after liver transplantation. At the level of the study: TCRbeta sequencing after a pre-transplant mixed lymphocyte reaction identified graft-donor-reactive clones, later tracked in post-transplant blood. General study points: Compared with third party-reactive sequences, donor-reactive ones declined more, independent of withdrawal success. Migration into the graft, not deletion, may explain lost graft donor-reactive T cells.

Trimming stripped 7 bases from V and 0 bases from J, with 18 bases between. The CDR3 is 16 residues long. Germline lookup yields CDR1 LNHDA and CDR2 SQIVND (reference sequence). Produced via immunoSEQ multiplex PCR; TCRdb's table is partial and in-frame only. The sample has some 12,000 clones; roughly 70% are singletons. The V call is TRBV19, the J call TRBJ1-1, with no clear D. The sample in question was CD8+ T cells from blood, obtained at the 22-month timepoint. The receptor was isolated from a human patient who received a liver transplant. Some T cells may be graft donor cells. The CDR3 bases are TGTGCCAGTACTACCGAGGCGGGAGCCATGAACACTGAAGCTTTCTTT. Its translation: CASTTEAGAMNTEAFF.